Within the sample, the clone carrying this T cell receptor (beta chain) is medium-sized (0.01 to 0.1%). As yet, its antigen is unknown. This record comes from a study of OX40 agonist ivuxolimab in advanced cancers. Across the whole study: Patients undergoing dose escalation presented with hepatocellular carcinoma, melanoma, renal cell or head and neck cancer. The study reported partial responses in three patients: one hepatocellular carcinoma, two cutaneous melanoma. General study results and limits: At 0.1 to 3.0 mg/kg and by week 6, CD4+ and CD8+ T cells in the blood had expanded clonally.

The assay was immunoSEQ multiplex PCR, and TCRdb's table has in-frame clones only and misses some. The data contain tens of thousands of clones, more than 65% of them singletons. This clonotype was sampled from an adult with an advanced solid tumor such as melanoma, head and neck, liver or kidney cancer. The specimen was CD4+ or CD8+ T cells sorted from blood, collected in a trial of the OX40 agonist ivuxolimab.

DNA of the CDR3: TGTGCCAGTAGTTCCCTCCCCGGGGCCGCCACCCACGAAAAACTGTTTTTT. Amino acid sequence: CASSSLPGAATHEKLFF. The V call is TRBV19, the J call TRBJ1-4; D may be TRBD1 (5 bases). The length of the CDR3 is 17 residues. Trimming stripped 5 bases from V and 8 bases from J, with 24 bases between. CDR1 is LNHDA and CDR2 is SQIVND in the germline V gene (reference sequence).